One sample yielded the 7 T cell receptor beta chains listed below, sequenced in a study of OX40 agonist ivuxolimab in advanced cancers. TCRdb keeps only in-frame clones here, not all; method: immunoSEQ multiplex PCR. The top ten clones hold less than 2% of a sample with 91,000 or so clones, approximately 90% of them seen once. Source: CD4+ or CD8+ T cells sorted from blood, taken in a trial of the OX40 agonist ivuxolimab. The origin of the receptors is an adult with an advanced solid tumor such as melanoma, head and neck, liver or kidney cancer.

The chain uses TRBV5-6 and TRBJ2-4; the D gene is possibly TRBD2 (6 bases). CDR3 length: 18 amino acids. Trimming removed 2 bases from V and 6 bases from J, with 24 bases in between. The germline gives CDR1 SGHDT, CDR2 YYEEEE. CDR3 loop: CASSLGDPRLSGGNIQYF. Here the CDR3 DNA reads TGTGCCAGCAGCTTAGGAGACCCCCGTCTATCCGGGGGAAACATTCAGTACTTC. Filled out from reference TRBV5-6 and TRBJ2-4, the complete variable domain reads DAGVTQSPTHLIKTRGQQVTLRCSPKSGHDTVSWYQQALGQGPQFIFQYYEEEERQRGNFPDRFSGHQFPNYSSELNVNALLLGDSALYLCASSLGDPRLSGGNIQYFGAGTRLSVL.

The CDR3 here is CASSKDASGADTQYF. The CDR3 bases are TGTGCCAGTAGTAAGGATGCCAGTGGGGCAGATACGCAGTATTTT. V and J are TRBV19 and TRBJ2-3; unclear D gene. The V and J ends lost 4 bases and 4 bases respectively, with 15 bases between them. Looked up from germline, CDR1 is LNHDA and CDR2 is SQIVND (reference sequence). CDR3 size: 15 residues.

A few counts support this clone. The rearrangement uses TRBV7-8 and TRBJ2-3; TRBD2 matches 11 bases. Germline V lookup: CDR1 SGHVS, CDR2 FQNEAQ. The CDR3 runs to 18 residues. The J segment lost 4 bases and the V segment lost 8 bases, leaving 17 bases of the junction unmatched. CDR3 loop: CASARASGRSPTSDTQYF. The CDR3 nucleotides are TGTGCCAGCGCCCGGGCTAGCGGGAGGTCCCCTACCTCAGATACGCAGTATTTT.

The chain couples TRBV11-3 to TRBJ2-1, with D uncertain. V was pared by 1 base and J by 6 bases, with 7 bases between. From germline, CDR1 is SGHNT and CDR2 YENEEA. CDR3 length: 13 residues. The CDR3 nucleotides are TGTGCCAGCAGCTTAGGGCCCATCAATGAGCAGTTCTTC. Translation: CASSLGPINEQFF.

The gene calls are TRBV7-3 and TRBJ2-7; possibly TRBD1 for D (6 bases). Germline CDR1 reads SGHTA; CDR2 reads FQGTGA. V lost 1 base, J lost 2 bases, and 12 bases lay in between. The CDR3 consists of 15 residues. The CDR3 here is CASSLRAGATYEQYF. DNA for the CDR3: TGTGCCAGCAGCTTAAGGGCAGGGGCGACCTACGAGCAGTACTTC.

V usage is TRBV15 and J usage is TRBJ2-7; D may be TRBD2 (5 bases). The CDR3 has 13 amino acids. The V gene lost 5 bases and the J gene lost 3 bases, with 11 bases spanning the gap. Germline CDR1 and CDR2: LNHNV and YYDKDF (reference sequence). The DNA for the CDR3 is TGTGCCACCAGCCTTGGACTGGACTACGAGCAGTACTTC. It codes for CATSLGLDYEQYF.

This clone appeared a single time. This chain links TRBV6-5 with TRBJ1-1; 8 nucleotides align to TRBD1. The CDR3 runs 14 residues. V shed 7 bases and J 1 base; nucleotides not matched to a gene: 5. Looked up from germline, CDR1 is MNHEY and CDR2 is SVGAGI. The chain's CDR3 is CASTGQGWNTEAFF. CDR3 DNA: TGTGCCAGCACTGGACAGGGATGGAACACTGAAGCTTTCTTT.